The 13 T cell receptor beta chains below all came from one sample that was sequenced in a study of CD8 T cells in Susac syndrome. The authors reverse transcribed about 0.5 to 1 ug RNA with random hexamers. A single record per CDR3 protein comes from TCRdb applying MiXCR to the immunoSEQ multiplex PCR reads. The data contain roughly 200,000 distinct CDR3 sequences, 85% to 95% of them seen just once; the ten biggest clones take up 0.1%. The sample taken for sequencing was CD4+ T cells from PBMCs. Every receptor here comes from a human donor in good health.

The rearrangement joins TRBV29-1 to TRBJ1-4, with 7 bases lining up with TRBD1. This CDR3 is 13 amino acids long. Germline assignment: CDR1 SQVTM and CDR2 ANQGSEA. V lost 7 bases to trimming and J lost 7 bases; unmatched junction nucleotides: 9. CDR3: CSGYGQDGEKLFF. The DNA of the CDR3 is TGCAGCGGTTATGGACAGGACGGTGAAAAACTGTTTTTT.

This chain links TRBV29-1 with TRBJ1-4; 9 nucleotides line up with TRBD1. This CDR3 has 17 residues. Germline V gene data show CDR1 as SQVTM and CDR2 as ANQGSEA. The J segment lost 11 bases and the V segment lost 5 bases, leaving 21 bases of the junction unmatched. Here the CDR3 DNA reads TGCAGCGTTTCGACTCCGGGACAGGGTGGCCCTGGGGTGAAACTGTTTTTT. Its protein product is CSVSTPGQGGPGVKLFF.

The CDR3 reads CASSPPDRGRTDTQYF. The CDR3 DNA follows: TGTGCCAGCTCACCGCCGGACAGGGGGCGAACAGATACGCAGTATTTT. The rearrangement uses TRBV18 and TRBJ2-3, with TRBD1 matching over 11 bases. V was pared by 3 bases and J by 3 bases, with 5 bases of the junction left unmatched. Looked up from germline, CDR1 is KGHSH and CDR2 is LQKENI. There are 16 residues in the CDR3.

The chain employs TRBV29-1 and TRBJ1-1, with D perhaps TRBD1 (6 bases). The CDR3 totals 12 residues. Germline V gene sequence: CDR1 SQVTM, CDR2 ANQGSEA. Trimming cost V 7 bases and J 1 base, with 10 bases left between them. The CDR3: CSAPGQNTEAFF. The CDR3 nucleotides read TGCAGCGCGCCGGGACAGAACACTGAAGCTTTCTTT.

The chain links TRBV7-6 to TRBJ2-3; the D gene is possibly TRBD2 (6 bases). The CDR3 extends over 16 amino acids. The germline gives CDR1 SGHVS, CDR2 FNYEAQ. The germline V and J ends were trimmed by 5 bases and 7 bases, with 22 bases remaining between them. CDR3 bases: TGTGCCAGCAGCCCTCTCCCTGGGAGGTCCGCGAATACGCAGTATTTT. The encoded protein is CASSPLPGRSANTQYF.

V usage is TRBV9 and J usage is TRBJ2-5; no clear D gene. CDR3 length equals 14 residues. V lost 3 bases, J lost 0 bases, and 9 bases lay in between. Germline V gene sequence: CDR1 SGDLS, CDR2 YYNGEE. CDR3 loop: CASSETTYQETQYF. The CDR3 DNA is TGTGCCAGCAGCGAGACGACTTACCAAGAGACCCAGTACTTC.

The V and J genes are TRBV7-2 and TRBJ2-3; 10 nucleotides match TRBD2. The V and J ends lost 5 bases and 4 bases, in that order; junction bases with no gene match: 3. The CDR3 totals 14 residues. The V gene's germline CDR1 is SGHTA and CDR2 FQGNSA. CDR3 loop: CASSPTSGADTQYF. Written as DNA, the CDR3 is TGTGCCAGCAGCCCCACTAGCGGGGCAGATACGCAGTATTTT.

The chain carries TRBV6-6 and TRBJ1-1; no clear D. In germline, CDR1 is MNHNY, CDR2 SVGAGI (reference sequence). Trimming took 0 bases from V and 0 from J, leaving 11 bases between them. The CDR3 consists of 16 residues. The DNA of the CDR3 is TGTGCCAGCAGTTACTCCGGGTCGAACCTGAACACTGAAGCTTTCTTT. Residues: CASSYSGSNLNTEAFF.

J is TRBJ2-5 and V is TRBV6-1; D remains ambiguous. The CDR3 extends over 13 amino acids. Germline CDR1 and CDR2: MNHNS and SASEGT. Deletions cut 2 bases from V and 5 bases from J, with 9 bases between. The CDR3 region is CASSEMSGETQYF. The CDR3 coding sequence is TGTGCCAGCAGTGAAATGTCCGGGGAGACCCAGTACTTC.

The chain uses TRBV3-1 and TRBJ2-2; D unresolved. Trimming removed 0 bases from V and 0 bases from J, with 14 bases in between. This CDR3 region has 18 residues. Germline CDR1 LGHDT, CDR2 YNNKEL (reference sequence). CDR3 residues: CASSQESPLVANTGELFF. CDR3 sequence (DNA): TGTGCCAGCAGCCAAGAATCCCCGCTGGTTGCGAACACCGGGGAGCTGTTTTTT.

The chain has TRBV27 and TRBJ1-1; D not resolved. The V and J ends lost 6 bases and 5 bases respectively, with 10 bases between them. The germline CDR1 and CDR2 sequences are MNHEY and SMNVEV (reference sequence). CDR3 length: 12 amino acids. The CDR3 reads CASSPRSTEAFF. The CDR3 DNA sequence: TGTGCCAGCAGCCCCAGATCTACTGAAGCTTTCTTT.

The gene calls are TRBV5-1 and TRBJ1-1; D uncertain. CDR3 length: 16 residues. V lost 0 bases and J lost 0, with 12 bases in between. Germline V gene lookup returns CDR1 SGHRS and CDR2 YFSETQ. The chain's CDR3 is CASSLEQSALNTEAFF. Written as DNA, the CDR3 is TGCGCCAGCAGCTTGGAACAGAGCGCTCTGAACACTGAAGCTTTCTTT.

This CDR3 is CASTPTVQGHARLHF. CDR3 DNA: TGTGCCAGCACTCCGACGGTCCAGGGGCACGCACGCCTCCACTTT. V usage is TRBV12-3 or TRBV12-4 and J usage is TRBJ1-6, with D maybe TRBD1 (6 bases). The ends were cut back, 7 bases at V and 15 bases at J, with 25 bases in the middle. The CDR3 has 15 residues.